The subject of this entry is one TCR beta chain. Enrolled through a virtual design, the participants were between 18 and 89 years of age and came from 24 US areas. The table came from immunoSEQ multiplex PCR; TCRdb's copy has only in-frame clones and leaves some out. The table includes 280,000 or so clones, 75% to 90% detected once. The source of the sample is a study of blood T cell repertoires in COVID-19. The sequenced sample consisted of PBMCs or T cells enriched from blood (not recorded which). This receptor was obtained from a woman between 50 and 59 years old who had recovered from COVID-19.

The CDR3 loop is CAWSPGGVETQYF. The CDR3, as DNA: TGTGCCTGGAGTCCAGGTGGTGTGGAGACCCAGTACTTC. V and J are TRBV30 and TRBJ2-5; no firm D call. The germline CDR1 and CDR2 sequences are GTSNPN and SVGIG (reference sequence). Trimming shortened V by 2 bases and J by 5 bases, and 12 bases separated the two germline ends. This CDR3 has 13 amino acids.